The 3 T cell receptor beta chains in this list originate from one sample, sequenced in a study of vaccination and CD4 T cells after COVID-19. Once obtained from cultured CD4+ T cells, the DNA was sequenced using the Oncomine TCR Beta short-read assay. Scientists extracted genomic DNA from CD4+ T cells grown in culture. TCRdb re-derived calls from the PCR reads in MiXCR, one entry per CDR3 protein. The sample records about 11,000 distinct CDR3 sequences, approximately 30% being singletons. Treatment here: roughly 10-day PBMC culture with coronavirus spike peptide pools or control peptides (ViraFEST assay). Ahead of the COVID-19 pandemic (2011-2018), the CD4+ T cells of the unexposed donor were collected. Which antigens these TCRs recognize remains unknown. Material for sequencing was CD4+ T cells from blood, cultured in vitro. These receptors originate from a human donor in good health.

This clonotype is labeled medium-sized (0.01 to 0.1%). The genes are TRBV20-1 and TRBJ2-2, with D possibly matching TRBD1 (6 bases). The germline V gene encodes CDR1 DFQATT and CDR2 SNEGSKA (reference sequence). The CDR3 totals 13 residues. V lost 5 bases to trimming and J lost 2 bases, with 9 bases between them. CDR3 sequence reads: CSAHRDNTGELFF. CDR3 nucleotides: TGCAGTGCTCACAGGGATAACACCGGGGAGCTGTTTTTT.

The chain recombines TRBV29-1 with TRBJ2-7; D may be TRBD2 (6 bases). V was clipped by 4 bases and J by 0 bases, with 22 bases between them. Germline CDR1 SQVTM, CDR2 ANQGSEA. CDR3 length equals 17 residues. CDR3: CSVGPSTSHADSYEQYF. The CDR3 DNA reads TGCAGCGTTGGCCCCTCAACTAGCCACGCGGACTCCTACGAGCAGTACTTC.

This CDR3 reads CASGLPTYF. In nucleotides, the CDR3 is TGTGCTAGTGGTTTGCCCACGTATTTT. V is TRBV12-5 and J is TRBJ2-3; D ambiguous. Deletions cut 2 bases from V and 14 bases from J, with 5 bases between. CDR3 length: 9 residues. The germline gives CDR1 LGHNT, CDR2 FRNRAP.